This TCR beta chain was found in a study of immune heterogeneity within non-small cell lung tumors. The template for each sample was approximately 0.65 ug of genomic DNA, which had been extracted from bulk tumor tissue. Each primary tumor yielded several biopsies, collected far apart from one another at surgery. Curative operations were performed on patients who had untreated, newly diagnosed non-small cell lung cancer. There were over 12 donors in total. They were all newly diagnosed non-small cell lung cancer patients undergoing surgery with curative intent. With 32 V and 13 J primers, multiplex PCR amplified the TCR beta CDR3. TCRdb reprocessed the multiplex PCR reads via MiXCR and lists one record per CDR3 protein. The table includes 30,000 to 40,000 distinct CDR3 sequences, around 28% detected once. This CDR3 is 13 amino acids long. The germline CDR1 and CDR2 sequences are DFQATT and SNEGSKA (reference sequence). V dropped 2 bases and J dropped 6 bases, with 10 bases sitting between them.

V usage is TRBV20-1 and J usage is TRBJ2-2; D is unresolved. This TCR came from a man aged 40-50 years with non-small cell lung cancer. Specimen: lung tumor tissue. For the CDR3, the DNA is TGCAGTGCTAGACAGACCTCCGCCGGGGAGCTGTTTTTT. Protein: CSARQTSAGELFF.